This entry describes one T cell receptor (beta chain). Original methodology: Quantification of nucleated cells was approximated via reference gene primer amplification. Method: immunoSEQ multiplex PCR; TCRdb's copy keeps in-frame clones and lacks some. V and J calls and clone size are given by that table; D and trimming were obtained from the DNA. The sample holds 75,000 to 90,000 clones; about 90% are singletons and the top ten take approximately 5.3%. This sample is drawn from a study of blood T cell repertoires in COVID-19. At the level of the study: Samples taken during acute and convalescent COVID-19 were collected in the United States, Italy and Spain. Sources were T cells, B-cell-depleted T cells, or PBMCs; the material itself was cDNA or gDNA.

V dropped 5 bases and J dropped 1; count of bases not matched to a gene: 4. Per germline, CDR1 SNHLY and CDR2 FYNNEI. This CDR3 region has 15 residues. The chain carries TRBV2 and TRBJ2-2; 7 nucleotides agree with TRBD1. The sequenced sample was peripheral blood. The clonotype originates from a human donor in a cohort sampled during active COVID-19. As DNA, the CDR3 is TGTGCCAGCAGTCCCCGGACAGGGAACACCGGGGAGCTGTTTTTT. It codes for CASSPRTGNTGELFF.